The T cell receptor beta chain described here comes from a study of identical twins. A template switching step contributed a universal primer site, while unique molecular identifiers were present in the cDNA. TCRdb re-derived calls from the 5' RACE reads in MiXCR, one entry per CDR3 protein. The sample holds about 530,000 distinct CDR3 sequences; under 25% are singletons and the top ten take 0.48%. Regarding the study as a whole: Abundant cord blood beta clonotypes carried fewer insertions; memory repertoires showed none. Out-of-frame sharing of TCR alpha in monozygotic twins was underestimated by models.

A word on this clonotype: Its antigen is unknown.

Unmatched junction bases numbered 10, after V lost 0 bases and J lost 2 bases. Germline assignment: CDR1 LNHNV and CDR2 YYDKDF (reference sequence). The length of the CDR3 is 18 residues. The data also belong to a second study, concerning yellow fever vaccine responses in identical twins.

This sequence was found in a woman aged 18-35 years in good health. This chain links TRBV15 with TRBJ2-1, with 7 bases matching TRBD2. Sequenced material: CD4+ T cells sorted from blood. Here the CDR3 reads CATSRDLHSSGAYNEQFF. The CDR3 DNA follows: TGTGCCACCAGCAGAGATCTTCACTCGAGCGGGGCCTACAATGAGCAGTTCTTC. Supplemented by reference TRBV15 and TRBJ2-1, the full variable domain reads DAMVIQNPRYQVTQFGKPVTLSCSQTLNHNVMYWYQQKSSQAPKLLFHYYDKDFNNEADTPDNFQSRRPNTSFCFLDIRSPGLGDTAMYLCATSRDLHSSGAYNEQFFGPGTRLTVL.